The next 2 T cell receptor beta chains were all read from a single sample in a study of blood T cells in healthy people across ages. Primed by a sample-barcoded 5' primer and a J-beta primer mix, a second PCR proceeded for about 6 to 12 cycles. One entry per CDR3 protein, called by TCRdb with MiXCR from the 5' RACE reads. Of about 1 million distinct CDR3 sequences listed, 45% were seen once; the top ten hold under 20%. Sequencing used blood. The source of these receptors is a woman aged 60-75 years in good health.

This clonotype has just a few counts. The chain recombines TRBV5-1 with TRBJ2-1; D possibly corresponds to TRBD1 (6 bases). The V end lost 4 bases, the J end lost 6 bases, and 11 bases lay between the germline ends. Germline loops: CDR1 SGHRS, CDR2 YFSETQ. This CDR3 contains 13 residues. CDR3 region: CASSRMTGNEQFF. CDR3 DNA: TGCGCCAGCAGCAGAATGACAGGCAATGAGCAGTTCTTC.

The chain employs TRBV6-5 and TRBJ1-1, with D tentatively TRBD1 (5 bases). The CDR3 sequence is 15 residues long. Trimming cost V 5 bases and J 11 bases, with 24 bases left between them. Germline V gene data show CDR1 as MNHEY and CDR2 as SVGAGI. The CDR3 DNA reads TGTGCCAGCAGTGACCCCGGGACCATTCCTTTTGGGGCTTTCTTT. Translating it yields CASSDPGTIPFGAFF.